The clone carrying this TCR beta chain was observed a few times. No antigen is known for it. Unmatched junction bases numbered 19, after V lost 4 bases and J lost 7 bases. CDR3 length: 17 residues. Germline V gene sequence: CDR1 SGHNT, CDR2 YYREEE (reference sequence). The record originates from a study of shared clonotypes between healthy human individuals. Study-level findings and limits: Measured sharing among donors was expected to vary with sequencing depth. A handful of donors showed sharing of about 4.7% of naive CD4 clonotypes.

Replicate PCRs from sorted subsets contained 200 ng DNA, which is 30,000 to 35,000 T cell genomes. The authors' processing: Junction-only sequences produced by ImmunoSEQ had no quality scores, so filtering differed. Sequencing was performed with immunoSEQ multiplex PCR; in TCRdb, only in-frame clones are kept and a portion is missing. V and J calls and clone size come straight from that table; D and trimming were deduced from the DNA. The table includes about 340,000 clones, about 73% detected once. The sequence was obtained from a young man in good health. The rearrangement uses TRBV5-4 and TRBJ1-2; 7 bases line up with TRBD1. The sequenced material came from memory CD4+ T cells sorted from blood. Subset noted: CD45RA-negative fraction. The CDR3 sequence is CASSHGGTDRVQVGYTF. In DNA, the CDR3 is TGTGCCAGCAGCCACGGGGGGACAGACAGGGTTCAGGTTGGCTACACCTTC.